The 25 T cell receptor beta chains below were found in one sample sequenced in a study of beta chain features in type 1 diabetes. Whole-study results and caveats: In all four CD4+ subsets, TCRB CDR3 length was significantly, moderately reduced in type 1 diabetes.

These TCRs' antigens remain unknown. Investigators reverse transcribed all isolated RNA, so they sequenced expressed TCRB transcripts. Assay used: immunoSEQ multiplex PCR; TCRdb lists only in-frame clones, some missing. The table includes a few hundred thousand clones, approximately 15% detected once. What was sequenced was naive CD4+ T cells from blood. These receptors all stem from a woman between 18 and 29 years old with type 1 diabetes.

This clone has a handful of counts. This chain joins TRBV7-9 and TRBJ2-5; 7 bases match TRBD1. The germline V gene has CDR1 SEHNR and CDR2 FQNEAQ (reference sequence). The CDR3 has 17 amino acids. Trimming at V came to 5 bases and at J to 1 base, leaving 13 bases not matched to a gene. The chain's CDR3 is CASSNGPVYRGQETQYF. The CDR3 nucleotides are TGTGCCAGCAGCAATGGTCCGGTTTACAGGGGCCAAGAGACCCAGTACTTC.

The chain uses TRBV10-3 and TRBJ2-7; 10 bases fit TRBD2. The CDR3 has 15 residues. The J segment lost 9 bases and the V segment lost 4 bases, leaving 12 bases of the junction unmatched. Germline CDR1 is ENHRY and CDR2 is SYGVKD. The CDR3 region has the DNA TGTGCCATCAGTGGAGAACTAGCGGGATTTTCGAGGCAGTACGTC. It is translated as CAISGELAGFSRQYV.

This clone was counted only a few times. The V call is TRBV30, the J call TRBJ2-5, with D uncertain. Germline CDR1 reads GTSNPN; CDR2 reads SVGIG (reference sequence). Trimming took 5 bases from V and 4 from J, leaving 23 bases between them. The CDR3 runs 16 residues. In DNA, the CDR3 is TGTGCCTGGTTTGGTTGGGCAAACTCAATGGGAGAGACCCAGTACTTC. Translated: CAWFGWANSMGETQYF. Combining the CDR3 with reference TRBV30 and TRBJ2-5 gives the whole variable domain SQTIHQWPATLVQPVGSPLSLECTVEGTSNPNLYWYRQAAGRGLQLLFYSVGIGQISSEVPQNLSASRPQDRQFILSSKKLLLSDSGFYLCAWFGWANSMGETQYFGPGTRLLVL.

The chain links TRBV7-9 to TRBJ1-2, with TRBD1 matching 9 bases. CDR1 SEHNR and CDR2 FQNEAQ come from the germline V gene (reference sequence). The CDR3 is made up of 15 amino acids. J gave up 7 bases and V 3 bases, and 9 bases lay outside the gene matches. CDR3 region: CASSFAPGQGSGYTF. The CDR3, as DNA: TGTGCCAGCAGCTTTGCGCCGGGACAGGGATCTGGCTACACCTTC.

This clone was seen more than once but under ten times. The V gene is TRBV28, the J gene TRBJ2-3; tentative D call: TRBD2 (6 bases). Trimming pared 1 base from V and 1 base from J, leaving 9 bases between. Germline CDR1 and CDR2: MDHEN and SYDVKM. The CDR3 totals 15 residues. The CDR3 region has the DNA TGTGCCAGCAGTTTATACGGAGGGGGCACAGATACGCAGTATTTT. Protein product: CASSLYGGGTDTQYF.

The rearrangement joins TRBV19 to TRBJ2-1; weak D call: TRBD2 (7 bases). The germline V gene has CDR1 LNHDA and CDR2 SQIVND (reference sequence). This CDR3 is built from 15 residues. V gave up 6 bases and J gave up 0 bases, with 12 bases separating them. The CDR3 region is CASRRGGASYNEQFF. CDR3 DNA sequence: TGTGCCAGTAGACGAGGGGGGGCCTCCTACAATGAGCAGTTCTTC.

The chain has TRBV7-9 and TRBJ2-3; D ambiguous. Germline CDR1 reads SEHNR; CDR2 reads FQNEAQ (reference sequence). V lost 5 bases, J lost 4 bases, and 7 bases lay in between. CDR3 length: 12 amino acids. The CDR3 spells CASSPQSDTQYF. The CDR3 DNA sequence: TGTGCCAGCAGCCCTCAGTCAGATACGCAGTATTTT.

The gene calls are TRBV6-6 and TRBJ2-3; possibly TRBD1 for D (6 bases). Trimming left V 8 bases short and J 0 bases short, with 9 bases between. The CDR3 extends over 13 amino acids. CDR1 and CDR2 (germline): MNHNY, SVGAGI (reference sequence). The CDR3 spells CASGDRSTDTQYF. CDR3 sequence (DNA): TGTGCCAGCGGAGACAGGAGCACAGATACGCAGTATTTT.

The CDR3 spells CASSLTVAGGLETQYF. Here the CDR3 DNA reads TGTGCCAGCAGCTTAACGGTAGCGGGAGGGCTGGAGACCCAGTACTTC. The chain joins TRBV11-3 to TRBJ2-5; 11 nucleotides align to TRBD2. This CDR3 is built from 16 residues. The V gene end was trimmed by 2 bases and the J gene end by 5 bases; junction bases not matched to a gene: 7. The germline CDR1 and CDR2 sequences are SGHNT and YENEEA.

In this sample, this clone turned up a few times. CDR3 nucleotides: TGTGCCAGCAGCTTAGTTGGACAAACCCCATCTAACTATGGCTACACCTTC. Its translation is CASSLVGQTPSNYGYTF. The rearrangement links TRBV7-9 to TRBJ1-2, with a tentative D call TRBD1 (5 bases). CDR3 length: 17 amino acids. Germline loops: CDR1 SEHNR, CDR2 FQNEAQ (reference sequence). Trimming removed 1 base at V and 0 bases at J, with 15 bases between.

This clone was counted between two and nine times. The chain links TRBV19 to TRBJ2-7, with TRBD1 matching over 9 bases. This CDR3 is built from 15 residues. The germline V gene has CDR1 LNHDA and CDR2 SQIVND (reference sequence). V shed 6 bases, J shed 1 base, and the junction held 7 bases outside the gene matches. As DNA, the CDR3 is TGTGCCAGTAGCCTGGACAGGGGTCGTTCCTACGAGCAGTACTTC. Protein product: CASSLDRGRSYEQYF. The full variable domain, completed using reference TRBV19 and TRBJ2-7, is DGGITQSPKYLFRKEGQNVTLSCEQNLNHDAMYWYRQDPGQGLRLIYYSQIVNDFQKGDIAEGYSVSREKKESFPLTVTSAQKNPTAFYLCASSLDRGRSYEQYFGPGTRLTVT.

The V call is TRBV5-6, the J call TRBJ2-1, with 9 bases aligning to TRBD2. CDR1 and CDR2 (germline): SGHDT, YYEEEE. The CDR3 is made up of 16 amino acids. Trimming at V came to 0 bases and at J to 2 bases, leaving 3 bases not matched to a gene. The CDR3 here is CASSLAPSGTYNEQFF. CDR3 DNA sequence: TGTGCCAGCAGCTTGGCCCCTAGCGGGACCTACAATGAGCAGTTCTTC. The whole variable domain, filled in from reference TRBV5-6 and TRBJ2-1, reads DAGVTQSPTHLIKTRGQQVTLRCSPKSGHDTVSWYQQALGQGPQFIFQYYEEEERQRGNFPDRFSGHQFPNYSSELNVNALLLGDSALYLCASSLAPSGTYNEQFFGPGTRLTVL.

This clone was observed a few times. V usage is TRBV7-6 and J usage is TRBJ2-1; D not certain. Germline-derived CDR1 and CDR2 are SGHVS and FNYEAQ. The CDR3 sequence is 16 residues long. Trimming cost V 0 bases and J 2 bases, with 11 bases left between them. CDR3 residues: CASSLAPRLAYNEQFF. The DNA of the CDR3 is TGTGCCAGCAGCTTAGCGCCAAGACTCGCCTACAATGAGCAGTTCTTC.

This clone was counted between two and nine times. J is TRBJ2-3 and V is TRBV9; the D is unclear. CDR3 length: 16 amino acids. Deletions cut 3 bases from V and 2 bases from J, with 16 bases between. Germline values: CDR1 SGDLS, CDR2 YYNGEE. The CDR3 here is CASSGSKNFFTDTQYF. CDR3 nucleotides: TGTGCCAGCAGCGGGAGCAAGAATTTTTTCACAGATACGCAGTATTTT.

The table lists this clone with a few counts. The CDR3 sequence: CASSPGVGEEQYV. CDR3 bases: TGTGCCAGCAGCCCCGGGGTTGGAGAAGAGCAGTACGTC. The chain couples TRBV7-2 to TRBJ2-7, with a tentative D call TRBD2 (5 bases). The CDR3 is made up of 13 amino acids. In germline, CDR1 is SGHTA, CDR2 FQGNSA. Trimming shortened V by 5 bases and J by 7 bases, and 15 bases separated the two germline ends.

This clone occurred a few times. The CDR3 here is CASSLGQRTTGELFF. The CDR3 region has the DNA TGTGCCAGCAGCTTAGGTCAGCGAACCACCGGGGAGCTGTTTTTT. The chain links TRBV7-2 to TRBJ2-2; the D is unclear. Germline loops: CDR1 SGHTA, CDR2 FQGNSA. The CDR3 sequence is 15 residues long. V was cut by 1 base and J by 4 bases, with 10 bases left in between. Full variable domain (outside the CDR3, taken from reference TRBV7-2 and TRBJ2-2): GAGVSQSPSNKVTEKGKDVELRCDPISGHTALYWYRQSLGQGLEFLIYFQGNSAPDKSGLPSDRFSAERTGGSVSTLTIQRTQQEDSAVYLCASSLGQRTTGELFFGEGSRLTVL.

The CDR3: CASSLNSEIYNEQFF. The DNA for the CDR3 is TGCGCCAGCAGCCTCAACAGTGAGATTTACAATGAGCAGTTCTTC. The rearrangement uses TRBV5-1 and TRBJ2-1; D is ambiguous. CDR3 size: 15 residues. V lost 4 bases and J 4 bases, leaving 15 bases between the germline ends. Germline V gene lookup returns CDR1 SGHRS and CDR2 YFSETQ.

This CDR3 reads CASSLGAGKGYTF. The CDR3 DNA follows: TGTGCCAGCAGCTTGGGGGCAGGAAAGGGCTACACCTTC. The J gene is TRBJ1-2, the V gene TRBV5-6; D not certain. This CDR3 is built from 13 residues. Trimming left V 0 bases short and J 8 bases short, with 11 bases between. Germline CDR1 reads SGHDT; CDR2 reads YYEEEE.

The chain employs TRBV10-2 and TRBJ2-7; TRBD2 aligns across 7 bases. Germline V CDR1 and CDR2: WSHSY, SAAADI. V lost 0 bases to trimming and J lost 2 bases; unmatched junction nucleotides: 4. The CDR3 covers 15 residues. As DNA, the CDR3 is TGCGCCAGCAGTGAGTCGAGTGGACTAGCCTACGAGCAGTACGTC. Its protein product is CASSESSGLAYEQYV.

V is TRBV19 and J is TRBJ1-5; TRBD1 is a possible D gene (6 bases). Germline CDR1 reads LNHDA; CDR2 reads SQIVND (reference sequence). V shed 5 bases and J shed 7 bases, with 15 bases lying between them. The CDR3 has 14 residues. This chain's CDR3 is CASSEQGRGQPQHF. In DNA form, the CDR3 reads TGTGCCAGTAGTGAACAGGGAAGGGGGCAGCCCCAGCATTTT.

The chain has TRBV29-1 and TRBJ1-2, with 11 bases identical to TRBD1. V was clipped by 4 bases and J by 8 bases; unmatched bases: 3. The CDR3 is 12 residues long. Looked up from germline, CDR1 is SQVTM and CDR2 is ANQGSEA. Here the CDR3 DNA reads TGCAGCGTTGGGGGACAGGGGGGAGGCTACACCTTC. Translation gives CSVGGQGGGYTF.

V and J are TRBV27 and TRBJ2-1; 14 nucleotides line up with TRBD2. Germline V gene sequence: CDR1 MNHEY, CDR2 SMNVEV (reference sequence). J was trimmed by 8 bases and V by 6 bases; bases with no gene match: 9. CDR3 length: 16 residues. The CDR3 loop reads CASRFRGTSGSYEQFF. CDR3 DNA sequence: TGTGCCAGCAGATTTCGCGGGACTAGCGGGAGTTATGAGCAGTTCTTC.

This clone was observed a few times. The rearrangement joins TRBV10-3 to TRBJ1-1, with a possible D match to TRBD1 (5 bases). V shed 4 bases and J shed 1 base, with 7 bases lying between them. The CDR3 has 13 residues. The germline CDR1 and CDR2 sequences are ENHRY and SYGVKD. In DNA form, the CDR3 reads TGTGCCATCAGTGTCGGACAGAACACTGAAGCTTTCTTT. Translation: CAISVGQNTEAFF.

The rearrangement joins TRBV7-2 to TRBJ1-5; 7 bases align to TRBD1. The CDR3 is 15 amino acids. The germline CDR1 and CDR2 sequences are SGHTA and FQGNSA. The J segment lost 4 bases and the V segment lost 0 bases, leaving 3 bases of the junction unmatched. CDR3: CASSLATGPNQPQHF. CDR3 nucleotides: TGTGCCAGCAGCTTAGCGACAGGGCCGAATCAGCCCCAGCATTTT.

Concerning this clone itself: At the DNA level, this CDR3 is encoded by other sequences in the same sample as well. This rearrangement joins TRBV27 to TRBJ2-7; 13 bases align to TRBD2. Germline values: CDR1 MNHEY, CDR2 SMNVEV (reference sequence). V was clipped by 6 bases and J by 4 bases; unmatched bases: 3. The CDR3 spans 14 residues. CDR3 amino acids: CASRGLAGSYEQYF. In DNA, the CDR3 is TGTGCCAGCAGGGGACTAGCGGGATCGTACGAGCAGTACTTC.